This TCR beta chain was recovered during a study of CD8 T cells in Susac syndrome. This clonotype was seen only once. The V gene end was trimmed by 5 bases and the J gene end by 3 bases; junction bases not matched to a gene: 13. This CDR3 contains 16 residues. Germline CDR1 reads DFQATT; CDR2 reads SNEGSKA (reference sequence). Roughly 0.45 to 1 ug RNA was reverse transcribed with random hexamers. Across 54 Vbeta and 13 Jbeta, TCR beta CDR3 was amplified with immunoSEQ multiplex PCR. TCRdb recomputed calls from the immunoSEQ multiplex PCR reads with MiXCR, one row per CDR3 protein. The table has 75,000 to 80,000 distinct CDR3 sequences, less than 95% seen once; the top ten hold 0.4% to 0.55%.

The clonotype was recovered from a human donor with Susac syndrome. What was sequenced was CD8+ T cells from PBMCs. The rearrangement links TRBV20-1 to TRBJ2-3; 8 nucleotides line up with TRBD2. This CDR3 is CSAPSWTSPITDTQYF. For the CDR3, the DNA is TGCAGTGCTCCTTCCTGGACTAGCCCCATTACAGATACGCAGTATTTT.